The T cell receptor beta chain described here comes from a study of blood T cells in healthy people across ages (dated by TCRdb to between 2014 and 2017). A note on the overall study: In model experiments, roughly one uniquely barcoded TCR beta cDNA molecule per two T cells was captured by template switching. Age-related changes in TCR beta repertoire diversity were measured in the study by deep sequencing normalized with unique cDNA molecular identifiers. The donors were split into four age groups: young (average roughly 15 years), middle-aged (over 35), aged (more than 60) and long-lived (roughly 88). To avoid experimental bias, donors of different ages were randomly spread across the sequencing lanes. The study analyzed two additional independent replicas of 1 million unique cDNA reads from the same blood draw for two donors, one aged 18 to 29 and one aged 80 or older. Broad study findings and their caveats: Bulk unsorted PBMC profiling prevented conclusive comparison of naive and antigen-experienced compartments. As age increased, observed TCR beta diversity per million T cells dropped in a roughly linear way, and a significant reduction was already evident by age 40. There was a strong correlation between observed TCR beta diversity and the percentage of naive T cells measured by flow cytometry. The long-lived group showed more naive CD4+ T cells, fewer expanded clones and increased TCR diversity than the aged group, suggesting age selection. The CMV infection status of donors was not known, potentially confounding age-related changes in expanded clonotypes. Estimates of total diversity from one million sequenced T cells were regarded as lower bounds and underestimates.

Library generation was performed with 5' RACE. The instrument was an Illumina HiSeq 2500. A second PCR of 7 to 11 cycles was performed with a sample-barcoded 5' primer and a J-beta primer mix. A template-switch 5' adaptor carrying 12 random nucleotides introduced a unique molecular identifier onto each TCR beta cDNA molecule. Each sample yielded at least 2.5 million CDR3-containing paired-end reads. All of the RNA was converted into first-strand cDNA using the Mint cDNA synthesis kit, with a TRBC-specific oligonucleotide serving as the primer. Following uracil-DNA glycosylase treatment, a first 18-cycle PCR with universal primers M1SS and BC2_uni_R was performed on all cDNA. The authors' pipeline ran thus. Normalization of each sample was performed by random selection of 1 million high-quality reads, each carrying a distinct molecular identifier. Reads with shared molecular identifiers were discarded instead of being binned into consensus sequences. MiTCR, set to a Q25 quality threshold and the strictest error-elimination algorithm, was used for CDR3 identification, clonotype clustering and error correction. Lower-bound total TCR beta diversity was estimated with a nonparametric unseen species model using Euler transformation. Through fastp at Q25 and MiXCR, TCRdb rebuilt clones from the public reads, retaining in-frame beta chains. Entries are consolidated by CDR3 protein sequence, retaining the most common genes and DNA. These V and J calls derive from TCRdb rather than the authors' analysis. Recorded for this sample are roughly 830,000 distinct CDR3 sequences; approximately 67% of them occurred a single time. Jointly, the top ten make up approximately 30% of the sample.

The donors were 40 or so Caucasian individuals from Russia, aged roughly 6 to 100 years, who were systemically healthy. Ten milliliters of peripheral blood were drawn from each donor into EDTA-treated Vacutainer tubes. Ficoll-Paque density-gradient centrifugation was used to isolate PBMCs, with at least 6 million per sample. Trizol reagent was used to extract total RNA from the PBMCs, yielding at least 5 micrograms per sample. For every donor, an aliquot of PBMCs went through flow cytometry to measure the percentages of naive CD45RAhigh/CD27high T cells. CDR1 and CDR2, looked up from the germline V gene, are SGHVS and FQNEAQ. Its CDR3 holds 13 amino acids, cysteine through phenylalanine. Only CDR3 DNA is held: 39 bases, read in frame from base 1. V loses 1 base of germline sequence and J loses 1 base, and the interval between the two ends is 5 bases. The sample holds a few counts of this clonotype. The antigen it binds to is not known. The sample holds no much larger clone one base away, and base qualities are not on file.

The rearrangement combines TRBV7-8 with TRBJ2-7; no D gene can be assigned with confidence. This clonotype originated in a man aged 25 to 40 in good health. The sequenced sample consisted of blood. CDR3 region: CASSLVKSYEQYF. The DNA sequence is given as TGTGCCAGCAGCTTAGTTAAGTCCTACGAGCAGTACTTC.